This T cell receptor (beta chain) was sequenced during a study of OX40 agonist ivuxolimab in advanced cancers. At the level of the study: An anti-OX40 (CD134) antibody with agonistic activity, ivuxolimab, was administered to patients. The dose-escalation cohort had hepatocellular carcinoma, melanoma, renal cell or head and neck cancer. Study-wide results and limits: Clonal expansion among partial responders at 0.1-3.0 mg/kg ranked near the lowest.

V dropped 0 bases and J dropped 2 bases, with 10 bases sitting between them. Germline V gene lookup returns CDR1 KGHSH and CDR2 LQKENI. This CDR3 has 15 residues. This clone has a single count. Its antigen remains unknown. Profiled with immunoSEQ multiplex PCR; TCRdb holds only in-frame clones, not every one. This table has 65,000 to 90,000 clones, roughly 90% appearing once. This sequence joins TRBV18 and TRBJ1-2; TRBD1 might be the D (5 bases). The material was CD4+ or CD8+ T cells sorted from blood, obtained in a trial of the OX40 agonist ivuxolimab. The source of this sequence is an adult with an advanced solid tumor such as melanoma, head and neck, liver or kidney cancer. This CDR3 is CASSPPRDQNYGYTF. Here the CDR3 DNA reads TGTGCCAGCTCACCACCCAGGGATCAAAACTATGGCTACACCTTC.